This T cell receptor (beta chain) originates from a study of shared clonotypes between healthy human individuals. Trimming removed 1 base at V and 8 bases at J, with 9 bases between. The CDR3 has 13 amino acids. The V gene's germline CDR1 is SGHDN and CDR2 FVKESK. Assay: immunoSEQ multiplex PCR; the TCRdb copy retains only in-frame clones and omits some. The table has some 1.5 million clones, 95% to 99% seen once. The sample consisted of naive CD4+ T cells sorted from blood. The subset is: CD45RA+ positively selected. The chain employs TRBV14 and TRBJ2-1; tentatively, D is TRBD2 (5 bases). This TCR was sampled from a young man in good health. In DNA form, the CDR3 reads TGTGCCAGCAGCCAAGGCCCGGAGGATGAGCAGTTCTTC. Translation gives CASSQGPEDEQFF.